A selection of T cell receptor beta chains follows, all from one sample in a study of cytomegalovirus exposure and HLA in healthy donors. Method: immunoSEQ multiplex PCR; TCRdb's copy keeps in-frame clones and lacks some. Altogether around 120,000 clones are present, roughly 82% being singletons, with the ten largest covering around 11%. Sequenced sample: PBMCs. The origin of the receptors is a male donor in good health and CMV-seropositive. The CDR3 runs from the conserved cysteine through the conserved F or W. The order of the fields is D gene, J gene, V gene, clone size, CDR3 DNA, CDR3 protein. The D gene is left open where the match is weak. The size of a clone is reported for some rows only, either as once, few or many, or as a class for expanded clones.

>NA|TRBJ2-2|TRBV29-1|NA
TGCAGCGCCGGGGGCACCGGGGAGCTGTTTTTT
CSAGGTGELFF
>TRBD1|TRBJ1-2|TRBV9|once
TGTGCCAGCAGCCCAGGCCGGGACAGGGGCTATGGCTACACCTTC
CASSPGRDRGYGYTF
>NA|TRBJ1-1|TRBV7-2|NA
TGTGCCAGCAGCCAGACAGGCTATGAAGCAGCTTTCTTT
CASSQTGYEAAFF
>NA|TRBJ1-2|TRBV28|NA
TGTGCCAGCAGGGCCGGAGAGAACTATGGCTACACCTTC
CASRAGENYGYTF
>NA|TRBJ2-1|TRBV7-2|NA
TGTGCCAACCAAGAAGGTAGCGGAACCTCCGGTGAGCAGTTCTTC
CANQEGSGTSGEQFF
>NA|TRBJ2-1|TRBV6-5|NA
TGTGCCAGCAGGAACCTAGTTCTCGATGAGCAGTTCTTC
CASRNLVLDEQFF
>NA|TRBJ1-3|TRBV7-6|NA
TGTGCCAGCAGCCCAGGGGCTGGAAACACCATATATTTT
CASSPGAGNTIYF
>TRBD2|TRBJ2-7|TRBV6-5|NA
TGTGCCAGCAGTTGGACTAGCGGGGTGAGGGAGCAGTACTTC
CASSWTSGVREQYF
>NA|TRBJ2-1|TRBV11-2|NA
TGTGCCAGCAGCTTAGGACGAGGTCTCTCCTACAATGAGCAGTTCTTC
CASSLGRGLSYNEQFF
>NA|TRBJ2-2|TRBV27|NA
TGTGCCAGCAGTTTATCGAGGGAGAACACCGGGGAGCTGTTTTTT
CASSLSRENTGELFF
>TRBD1|TRBJ1-3|TRBV28|NA
TGTGCCAGTTTCCCGGGACAGACGTTCCCTGGAAACACCATATATTTT
CASFPGQTFPGNTIYF
>NA|TRBJ2-5|TRBV20-1|NA
TGCAGTGCTAGACCAGAAGAGACCCAGTACTTC
CSARPEETQYF
>NA|TRBJ2-1|TRBV21-1|few
TGTGCCAGCAGCAAAGCGCTGGGGGCGGGCAATGAGCAGTTCTTC
CASSKALGAGNEQFF
>NA|TRBJ2-3|TRBV19|NA
TGTGCCAGTAGTTCTACCCGTACCTCGGATACGCAGTATTTT
CASSSTRTSDTQYF
>TRBD2|TRBJ2-1|TRBV6-6|NA
TGTGCCAGCAGGGGGACTAGCGGGAGGAGCAATGAGCAGTTCTTC
CASRGTSGRSNEQFF
>NA|TRBJ2-5|TRBV19|NA
TGTGCCAGTAGTACGGGTGGTATTGAGACCCAGTACTTC
CASSTGGIETQYF
>TRBD2|TRBJ2-1|TRBV18|NA
TGTGCCAGCTCACCCTACGCGGGAGTCCGAGAGCAGTTCTTC
CASSPYAGVREQFF
>NA|TRBJ2-7|TRBV11-1|NA
TGTGCCAGCACCGATAATCCGGCAGGGGTTCCCTACGAGCAGTACTTC
CASTDNPAGVPYEQYF
>TRBD2|TRBJ2-7|TRBV2|NA
TGTGCCAGCAGCCAAGGGACTAGCGGGGTCTACGAGCAGTACTTC
CASSQGTSGVYEQYF
>TRBD1|TRBJ2-7|TRBV6-6|once
TGTGCCAGCAGTTACTCGGCGGACAGGCACTCCTACGAGCAGTACTTC
CASSYSADRHSYEQYF
>NA|TRBJ1-2|TRBV5-4|NA
TGTGCCAGCAGCGCCACGAGACAGGTGGAGGGCTACACCTTC
CASSATRQVEGYTF
>TRBD1|TRBJ1-5|TRBV19|NA
TGTGCCAGTCAACAGGGGATGGATCAGCCCCAGCATTTT
CASQQGMDQPQHF
>NA|TRBJ1-5|TRBV7-8|once
TGTGCCAGCAGCACCCACAGGGTAGGGTCGAGCAATCAGCCCCAGCATTTT
CASSTHRVGSSNQPQHF
>TRBD1|TRBJ2-1|TRBV5-4|once
TGTGCCAGCAGCGCGACAGGGGGCGGCAATGAGCAGTTCTTC
CASSATGGGNEQFF
>NA|TRBJ1-2|TRBV19|NA
TGTGCCAGTAGTATAGAAGGAACAGGATCTAACTATGGCTACACCTTC
CASSIEGTGSNYGYTF
>NA|TRBJ2-7|TRBV28|NA
TGTGCCAGCCTATGGGGAGCGCTCTCCTACGAGCAGTACTTC
CASLWGALSYEQYF
>TRBD2|TRBJ2-7|TRBV28|NA
TGTGCCACCCTGACAGGGACTAGCAGTACCTACGAGCAGTACTTC
CATLTGTSSTYEQYF
>TRBD2|TRBJ2-4|TRBV5-4|NA
TGTGCCAGCAGCGCCGGGACTAGCGGGAGGTCAAACAGTCAGTACTTC
CASSAGTSGRSNSQYF
>TRBD1|TRBJ2-7|TRBV11-1|NA
TGTGCCAGCAGCTTAGCTGCCCAGGGGGCTCCCTACGAGCAGTACTTC
CASSLAAQGAPYEQYF
>NA|TRBJ1-1|TRBV30|NA
TGTGCCTGGAGTACCCGACAGGTTTTGGCTTTCTTT
CAWSTRQVLAFF
>TRBD2|TRBJ2-2|TRBV19|NA
TGTGCCACCCACGGACTAGCGGGATGGACCGGGGAGCTGTTTTTT
CATHGLAGWTGELFF
>TRBD1|TRBJ2-7|TRBV10-3|NA
TGTGCCATCAGGGGGGACAGGGAGTCTTACGAGCAGTACTTC
CAIRGDRESYEQYF
>TRBD2|TRBJ2-1|TRBV7-2|NA
TGTGCCAGCAGGTTCGGAGCGGGATTGAATGAGCAGTTCTTC
CASRFGAGLNEQFF
>NA|TRBJ1-5|TRBV28|NA
TGTGCCAGCAGTTTCACAGGGACCCATCAGCCCCAGCATTTT
CASSFTGTHQPQHF
>NA|TRBJ2-5|TRBV11-2|few
TGTGCCAGCAGCTTAACAGGGCGAGAGACCCAGTACTTC
CASSLTGRETQYF
>NA|TRBJ1-2|TRBV7-9|few
TGTTCCAGCAGCCTAGCGGCTACAGGGGGCTACACCTTC
CSSSLAATGGYTF
>NA|TRBJ1-1|TRBV6-1|NA
TGTGCCAGCAGACGAGTTACAGCTGAAGCTTTCTTT
CASRRVTAEAFF
>NA|TRBJ1-3|TRBV19|NA
TGTGCCAGTAGTCGCCTGGAGGGATCTCGAAACACCATATATTTT
CASSRLEGSRNTIYF
>NA|TRBJ1-5|TRBV30|once
TGTGCCTGGAGTGTAAAGGGGGATCAGCCCCAGCATTTT
CAWSVKGDQPQHF
>NA|TRBJ1-1|TRBV19|NA
TGTGCCAGTAGTACGCGACTCGGGGACACTGAAGCTTTCTTT
CASSTRLGDTEAFF
>TRBD2|TRBJ2-2|TRBV29-1|NA
TGCAGCGTCGGGACTACAAGAGGATGGACCGGGGAGCTGTTTTTT
CSVGTTRGWTGELFF
>TRBD2|TRBJ2-3|TRBV11-2|NA
TGTGCCATAGGACTAGCGGGAGGGACAGATACGCAGTATTTT
CAIGLAGGTDTQYF
>NA|TRBJ2-2|TRBV9|NA
TGTGCCAGCAGCGTAGGGGTACTAGATGCCGGGGAGCTGTTTTTT
CASSVGVLDAGELFF
>NA|TRBJ2-1|TRBV4-2|NA
TGTGCCAGCAGCCCAAGGGGGGGGAGGAGCGGGAATGAGCAGTTCTTC
CASSPRGGRSGNEQFF
>NA|TRBJ2-3|TRBV7-9|NA
TGTGCCAGCAGCTCCCAGGGAGGCGTGGGCACAGATACGCAGTATTTT
CASSSQGGVGTDTQYF
>TRBD2|TRBJ2-1|TRBV5-1|NA
TGCGCCAGCAGCCCGGCGGGGCCCATTTCTAGCGGGAGGGCCGGTGAGCAGTTCTTC
CASSPAGPISSGRAGEQFF
>NA|TRBJ1-1|TRBV7-3|NA
TGTGCCAGCAGCTTCGGGGGGCGGGATGCTTTCTTT
CASSFGGRDAFF